This passage covers 21 T cell receptor beta chains from one sample sequenced in a study of blood T cells in healthy people across ages. PCR was performed a second time for about 7 to 12 cycles using a sample-barcoded 5' primer and a J-beta primer mix. TCRdb called the 5' RACE reads again in MiXCR, with one record for every CDR3 protein. The sample consists of 650,000 to 800,000 distinct CDR3 sequences, approximately 48% of them appearing once. Sample: blood. The receptors shown here come from a man between 60 and 70 years old in good health.

The rearrangement uses TRBV12-3 or TRBV12-4 and TRBJ1-2, with TRBD1 as a possible D gene (5 bases). The ends were cut back, 7 bases at V and 7 bases at J, with 16 bases in the middle. The CDR3 totals 13 residues. This chain's CDR3 is CASNIWGTPGYTF. The CDR3 DNA is TGTGCCAGCAACATATGGGGGACCCCTGGCTACACCTTC.

The chain couples TRBV6-2 or TRBV6-3 to TRBJ2-1, with TRBD2 matching 12 bases. CDR3 size: 16 residues. V trimming: 3 bases; J trimming: 9 bases; junction bases outside the gene matches: 9. Germline V lookup: CDR1 MNHEY, CDR2 SVGEGT. The CDR3 loop reads CASSYTSGGPSGEQFF. The CDR3 bases are TGTGCCAGCAGTTATACTAGCGGGGGGCCCAGCGGTGAGCAGTTCTTC.

The chain carries TRBV7-6 and TRBJ1-2; no definite D call. The CDR3 has 13 residues. Trimming removed 4 bases from V and 7 bases from J, with 13 bases in between. Germline loops: CDR1 SGHVS, CDR2 FNYEAQ. The DNA of the CDR3 is TGTGCCAGCAGCTCTGGCCCCGTCGGTGGCTACACCTTC. Translated, it gives CASSSGPVGGYTF.

This sequence joins TRBV12-3 or TRBV12-4 and TRBJ2-5, with 7 bases matching TRBD1. Trimming at V came to 5 bases and at J to 4 bases, leaving 7 bases not matched to a gene. The CDR3 contains 14 residues. CDR3 sequence: CASSQTGFGETQYF. CDR3 DNA: TGTGCCAGCAGTCAGACAGGGTTCGGAGAGACCCAGTACTTC.

This clonotype has a count of ten or more. This rearrangement joins TRBV5-1 to TRBJ2-3; TRBD2 matches at 9 bases. Per germline, CDR1 SGHRS and CDR2 YFSETQ. CDR3 length: 16 amino acids. Trimming cost V 4 bases and J 4 bases; bases outside gene matches: 10. The CDR3 bases are TGCGCCAGCAGCAGAATAGCGGGGGCCCCCGCAGATACGCAGTATTTT. This translates into CASSRIAGAPADTQYF.

The genes are TRBV12-5 and TRBJ2-1; D unclear. The CDR3 runs 18 residues. V lost 7 bases and J 0 bases, leaving 22 bases between the germline ends. Looked up from germline, CDR1 is LGHNT and CDR2 is FRNRAP. In nucleotides, the CDR3 is TGTGCTAGTGTGCCCCCGGGCGCCCCTCCAAGCTCCTACAATGAGCAGTTCTTC. Translated, it gives CASVPPGAPPSSYNEQFF.

The chain combines TRBV25-1 with TRBJ2-1; TRBD1 aligns across 8 bases. V shed 2 bases, J shed 9 bases, and the junction held 3 bases outside the gene matches. The CDR3 totals 13 residues. Per germline, CDR1 MGHDK and CDR2 SYGVNS. CDR3 protein: CASSEGDRSEQFF. DNA of the CDR3: TGTGCCAGCAGTGAAGGGGACAGGAGTGAGCAGTTCTTC.

The chain combines TRBV12-3 or TRBV12-4 with TRBJ2-1; 14 bases line up with TRBD2. Losses at the gene ends were 2 bases for V and 4 bases for J; bases not matched to a gene: 13. The CDR3 contains 20 residues. CDR3 sequence (DNA): TGTGCCAGCAGTTTAAGACTAGCGGGGGGGCACCTCGGGATTTACAATGAGCAGTTCTTC. This codes for CASSLRLAGGHLGIYNEQFF.

This chain joins TRBV5-1 and TRBJ2-3, with 9 bases lining up with TRBD1. V lost 6 bases and J lost 2; bases outside the gene matches: 7. The length of the CDR3 is 15 residues. CDR1 and CDR2 from the germline V gene are SGHRS and YFSETQ. The CDR3 spells CASTQDRGNTDTQYF. The DNA of the CDR3 is TGCGCCAGCACCCAGGACAGGGGTAACACAGATACGCAGTATTTT.

The rearrangement links TRBV20-1 to TRBJ2-5; possible D gene TRBD1, 5 bases. The CDR3 extends over 12 amino acids. The germline V and J ends were trimmed by 2 bases and 5 bases, with 9 bases remaining between them. Germline assignment: CDR1 DFQATT and CDR2 SNEGSKA (reference sequence). The CDR3 reads CSARRGPETQYF. In DNA form, the CDR3 reads TGCAGTGCTAGAAGGGGTCCTGAGACCCAGTACTTC.

This rearrangement joins TRBV3-1 to TRBJ2-3; 7 nucleotides match TRBD2. V shed 8 bases and J 3 bases; nucleotides not matched to a gene: 5. The CDR3 contains 13 residues. Germline-derived CDR1 and CDR2 are LGHDT and YNNKEL (reference sequence). CDR3 coding DNA: TGTGCCAGCGGGAGGGCCGGGACAGATACGCAGTATTTT. Amino acid sequence: CASGRAGTDTQYF.

This clonotype is a singleton in its sample. This chain connects TRBV3-1 to TRBJ2-1; possibly TRBD2 for D (5 bases). Germline V gene lookup returns CDR1 LGHDT and CDR2 YNNKEL (reference sequence). V was trimmed by 0 bases and J by 0 bases, leaving 12 bases between them. This CDR3 comprises 17 residues. This CDR3 reads CASSQDSSLGSYNEQFF. The CDR3 DNA is TGTGCCAGCAGCCAAGATTCTAGCTTAGGCTCCTACAATGAGCAGTTCTTC.

The chain combines TRBV5-1 with TRBJ2-3; D gene unclear. The CDR3 extends over 15 amino acids. V was clipped by 0 bases and J by 4 bases, with 12 bases between them. Germline V gene sequence: CDR1 SGHRS, CDR2 YFSETQ. CDR3 bases: TGCGCCAGCAGCTTGGCCGACTCCAGGTCAGATACGCAGTATTTT. Protein sequence: CASSLADSRSDTQYF.

This chain uses TRBV7-6 with TRBJ2-7; 10 nucleotides match TRBD2. Per germline, CDR1 SGHVS and CDR2 FNYEAQ. This CDR3 is 18 amino acids long. J was trimmed by 2 bases and V by 5 bases; bases with no gene match: 15. In DNA, the CDR3 is TGTGCCAGCAGCCCCTCGGCCTACCTAGCGGGGGCCACCTACGAGCAGTACTTC. This encodes CASSPSAYLAGATYEQYF.

CDR3: CASRPTSSGSGNTIYF. In nucleotides, the CDR3 is TGTGCCAGCAGACCCACGTCGTCGGGGTCTGGAAACACCATATATTTT. This sequence joins TRBV25-1 and TRBJ1-3; D is unclear. The V end was cut by 6 bases, the J end by 1 base, with 16 bases between. This CDR3 is 16 amino acids long. CDR1 is MGHDK, CDR2 SYGVNS, per germline.

The chain joins TRBV20-1 to TRBJ1-2; D perhaps matches TRBD1 (6 bases). The CDR3 contains 16 residues. The V gene lost 0 bases and the J gene lost 0 bases, with 14 bases spanning the gap. Germline CDR1 is DFQATT and CDR2 is SNEGSKA (reference sequence). This CDR3 is CSARDLGQPANYGYTF. DNA of the CDR3: TGCAGTGCTAGAGATCTGGGACAACCTGCTAACTATGGCTACACCTTC.

V and J are TRBV20-1 and TRBJ2-1; D is possibly TRBD2 (5 bases). The CDR3 has 12 amino acids. The germline CDR1 and CDR2 sequences are DFQATT and SNEGSKA (reference sequence). V shed 3 bases and J shed 8 bases, with 11 bases lying between them. The CDR3 here is CSARDREHEQFF. DNA of the CDR3: TGCAGTGCTAGGGATAGGGAGCATGAGCAGTTCTTC.

The V and J genes are TRBV6-5 and TRBJ1-3; TRBD1 is a possible D gene (5 bases). V was clipped by 6 bases and J by 0 bases, with 12 bases between them. Germline CDR1 reads MNHEY; CDR2 reads SVGAGI. CDR3 length equals 15 residues. The CDR3 sequence: CASREGGGSGNTIYF. The CDR3 DNA follows: TGTGCCAGCAGAGAGGGCGGGGGCTCTGGAAACACCATATATTTT.

The rearrangement links TRBV4-1 to TRBJ2-4; 7 bases fit TRBD2. The last part of the DNA fits TRBJ2-7 better; the J call may be wrong. The germline V gene encodes CDR1 MGHRA and CDR2 YSYEKL. The CDR3 totals 16 residues. CDR3 region: CASSQERDWGGYEQYF. DNA for the CDR3: TGCGCCAGCAGCCAAGAGCGGGATTGGGGGGGATACGAGCAGTACTTC.

The V gene is TRBV7-2, the J gene TRBJ2-7; the match to TRBD2 covers 9 bases. The CDR3 is made up of 15 amino acids. CDR1 is SGHTA and CDR2 is FQGNSA in the germline V gene. With 1 base clipped from V and 4 bases from J, the junction kept 5 bases outside the gene matches. The CDR3 nucleotides are TGTGCCAGCAGCTTAGTCGCTAGCGGGGATTACGAGCAGTACTTC. Its protein is CASSLVASGDYEQYF.

Many counts were recorded for this clonotype. The chain has TRBV6-6 and TRBJ2-7, with D hard to call. V lost 6 bases to trimming and J lost 4 bases, with 13 bases between them. The CDR3 consists of 13 residues. CDR1 and CDR2 from the germline V gene are MNHNY and SVGAGI (reference sequence). The CDR3 here is CASSLDGYYEQYF. The CDR3 DNA reads TGTGCCAGCAGCCTCGACGGCTATTACGAGCAGTACTTC.